Below, one T cell receptor beta chain is given with its context. The sample belongs to a study of technical replicates of blood from a handful of donors. The CDR3 has 16 residues. The V and J ends lost 5 bases and 5 bases, in that order; junction bases with no gene match: 8. Germline V gene sequence: CDR1 LNHNV, CDR2 YYDKDF (reference sequence). The protocol was immunoSEQ multiplex PCR, while the TCRdb copy is restricted to in-frame clones and leaves out a portion. The sample consists of tens of thousands of clones, less than 99% of them appearing once. This chain joins TRBV15 and TRBJ2-7; 14 bases fit TRBD2. Sample: T cells isolated from PBMCs. The clonotype was recovered from a human donor in good health. CDR3 amino acids: CATSGWTSGGSHEQYF. Here the CDR3 DNA reads TGTGCCACCAGCGGATGGACTAGCGGGGGGTCCCACGAGCAGTACTTC.